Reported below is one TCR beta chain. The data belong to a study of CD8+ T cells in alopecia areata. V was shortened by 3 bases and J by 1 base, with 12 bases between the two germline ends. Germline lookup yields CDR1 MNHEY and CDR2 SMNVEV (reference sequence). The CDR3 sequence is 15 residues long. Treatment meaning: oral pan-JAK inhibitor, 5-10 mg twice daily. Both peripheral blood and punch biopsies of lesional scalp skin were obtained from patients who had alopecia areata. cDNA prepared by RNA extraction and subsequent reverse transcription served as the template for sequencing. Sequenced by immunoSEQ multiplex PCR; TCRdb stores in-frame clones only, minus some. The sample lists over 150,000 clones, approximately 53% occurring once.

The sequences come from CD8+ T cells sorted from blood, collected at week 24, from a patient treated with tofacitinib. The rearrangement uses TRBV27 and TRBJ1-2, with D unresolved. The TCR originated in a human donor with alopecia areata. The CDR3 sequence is CASSLWPKNNYGYTF. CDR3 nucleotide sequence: TGTGCCAGCAGTTTGTGGCCGAAGAATAACTATGGCTACACCTTC.